These T cell receptor beta chains were read from a single sample in a study of T cells in Graves' hyperthyroidism and ophthalmopathy. TCRdb re-called the multiplex PCR reads through MiXCR, storing one row per CDR3 protein. The data hold 300,000 to 400,000 distinct CDR3 sequences, with roughly 13% observed a single time. Material for sequencing was blood. The receptors here all came from a woman aged 18-30 years with Graves' hyperthyroidism. Each CDR3 is given with its conserved first and last residue. The order of the fields is J gene, V gene, clone size, D gene, CDR3 length, CDR3 protein, CDR3 DNA. A D gene is named only where the DNA matches it firmly. Clone size is stated in some rows and not others, as once, few, many or a class when expanded.

j_call: TRBJ1-2
v_call: TRBV11-2
clone_size: -
d_call: -
cdr3_length: 14
cdr3_aa: CASGFGPSNYGYTF
cdr3_nt: TGTGCCAGCGGCTTCGGTCCTTCTAACTATGGCTACACCTTC

j_call: TRBJ2-1
v_call: TRBV19
clone_size: few
d_call: TRBD2
cdr3_length: 16
cdr3_aa: CASSIDSGGLYNEQFF
cdr3_nt: TGTGCCAGTAGCATAGATAGCGGGGGCCTCTACAATGAGCAGTTCTTC

j_call: TRBJ1-1
v_call: TRBV10-3
clone_size: many
d_call: -
cdr3_length: 12
cdr3_aa: CAISEEGLRAFF
cdr3_nt: TGTGCCATCAGTGAGGAGGGCTTGCGAGCTTTCTTT

j_call: TRBJ2-7
v_call: TRBV6-1
clone_size: many
d_call: -
cdr3_length: 16
cdr3_aa: CASNRGQTLVNYEQYF
cdr3_nt: TGTGCCAGCAACCGGGGCCAAACGCTCGTTAACTACGAGCAGTACTTC

j_call: TRBJ2-5
v_call: TRBV2
clone_size: -
d_call: TRBD2
cdr3_length: 16
cdr3_aa: CASRRSGTSGQETQYF
cdr3_nt: TGTGCCAGCAGGAGGAGCGGGACTAGCGGCCAAGAGACCCAGTACTTC

j_call: TRBJ2-3
v_call: TRBV6-1
clone_size: many
d_call: -
cdr3_length: 18
cdr3_aa: CASSYTPSSGTSTDTQYF
cdr3_nt: TGTGCCAGCAGTTATACGCCGAGTAGCGGTACTAGCACAGATACGCAGTATTTT

j_call: TRBJ2-3
v_call: TRBV2
clone_size: -
d_call: -
cdr3_length: 16
cdr3_aa: CASSDLAGLGTDTQYF
cdr3_nt: TGTGCCAGCTCGGACCTCGCAGGGTTAGGGACAGATACGCAGTATTTT

j_call: TRBJ1-1
v_call: TRBV7-9
clone_size: few
d_call: -
cdr3_length: 14
cdr3_aa: CASSPRLGGTEAFF
cdr3_nt: TGTGCCAGCAGCCCGAGGCTTGGCGGCACTGAAGCTTTCTTT

j_call: TRBJ2-1
v_call: TRBV29-1
clone_size: few
d_call: -
cdr3_length: 16
cdr3_aa: CSVELFGEGERDEQFF
cdr3_nt: TGCAGCGTTGAACTCTTCGGAGAGGGAGAGCGTGATGAGCAGTTCTTC

j_call: TRBJ1-1
v_call: TRBV10-3
clone_size: -
d_call: TRBD1
cdr3_length: 14
cdr3_aa: CAISAGQQNTEAFF
cdr3_nt: TGTGCCATCAGTGCGGGACAGCAGAACACTGAAGCTTTCTTT

j_call: TRBJ2-3
v_call: TRBV29-1
clone_size: many
d_call: -
cdr3_length: 13
cdr3_aa: CSVGERPGDTQYF
cdr3_nt: TGCAGCGTTGGGGAACGGCCAGGCGATACGCAGTATTTT

j_call: TRBJ2-7
v_call: TRBV28
clone_size: many
d_call: TRBD2
cdr3_length: 11
cdr3_aa: CATGLAYEQYF
cdr3_nt: TGTGCCACGGGACTAGCGTACGAGCAGTACTTC

j_call: TRBJ1-4
v_call: TRBV5-5
clone_size: few
d_call: -
cdr3_length: 14
cdr3_aa: CASTPGLRAEKLFF
cdr3_nt: TGTGCCAGCACCCCTGGCCTTAGGGCGGAAAAACTGTTTTTT

j_call: TRBJ2-7
v_call: TRBV20-1
clone_size: many
d_call: -
cdr3_length: 14
cdr3_aa: CSAPDSLYSYEQYF
cdr3_nt: TGCAGTGCACCGGACAGCCTCTACTCCTACGAGCAGTACTTC

j_call: TRBJ2-7
v_call: TRBV27
clone_size: -
d_call: -
cdr3_length: 14
cdr3_aa: CASSTRDTLYEQYF
cdr3_nt: TGTGCCAGCAGCACTCGGGACACATTATACGAGCAGTACTTC

j_call: TRBJ2-7
v_call: TRBV2
clone_size: many
d_call: -
cdr3_length: 13
cdr3_aa: CASSGGLLPEQYF
cdr3_nt: TGTGCCAGCAGTGGTGGACTCCTCCCCGAGCAGTACTTC

j_call: TRBJ1-5
v_call: TRBV2
clone_size: many
d_call: -
cdr3_length: 16
cdr3_aa: CASSEALLTGTRPQHF
cdr3_nt: TGTGCCAGCAGTGAAGCGTTACTTACGGGTACGAGGCCCCAGCATTTT

j_call: TRBJ2-2
v_call: TRBV5-1
clone_size: few
d_call: TRBD1
cdr3_length: 15
cdr3_aa: CASSLGQGAAGELFF
cdr3_nt: TGCGCCAGCAGCCTCGGACAGGGGGCCGCCGGGGAGCTGTTTTTT

j_call: TRBJ2-3
v_call: TRBV7-6
clone_size: many
d_call: TRBD1
cdr3_length: 18
cdr3_aa: CASSHVGFTGTDTDTQYF
cdr3_nt: TGTGCCAGCAGCCACGTAGGTTTCACCGGGACAGACACAGATACGCAGTATTTT

j_call: TRBJ2-7
v_call: TRBV2
clone_size: many
d_call: TRBD1
cdr3_length: 13
cdr3_aa: CASIDRGSPEQYF
cdr3_nt: TGTGCCAGCATTGACAGGGGAAGTCCGGAGCAGTACTTC

j_call: TRBJ2-1
v_call: TRBV19
clone_size: -
d_call: -
cdr3_length: 18
cdr3_aa: CASSIDVEGPSSYNEQFF
cdr3_nt: TGTGCCAGTAGTATAGATGTTGAGGGACCAAGCTCCTACAATGAGCAGTTCTTC

j_call: TRBJ2-4
v_call: TRBV5-1
clone_size: many
d_call: TRBD1
cdr3_length: 15
cdr3_aa: CASSSTGTGENIQYF
cdr3_nt: TGCGCCAGCAGCTCAACCGGGACAGGGGAAAACATTCAGTACTTC

j_call: TRBJ1-1
v_call: TRBV9
clone_size: -
d_call: -
cdr3_length: 15
cdr3_aa: CASSVGEGRNTEAFF
cdr3_nt: TGTGCCAGCAGCGTAGGAGAGGGGAGGAACACTGAAGCTTTCTTT

j_call: TRBJ2-3
v_call: TRBV29-1
clone_size: many
d_call: -
cdr3_length: 14
cdr3_aa: CSVEDPHRTDTQYF
cdr3_nt: TGCAGCGTTGAAGATCCCCACCGCACAGATACGCAGTATTTT

j_call: TRBJ1-2
v_call: TRBV19
clone_size: -
d_call: TRBD1
cdr3_length: 16
cdr3_aa: CASRGTGGSRAYGYTF
cdr3_nt: TGTGCCAGTAGGGGGACAGGGGGCTCCCGCGCCTATGGCTACACCTTC

j_call: TRBJ1-2
v_call: TRBV6-2/TRBV6-3
clone_size: many
d_call: -
cdr3_length: 13
cdr3_aa: CATGERDFDGYTF
cdr3_nt: TGTGCCACAGGAGAGCGGGATTTCGATGGCTACACCTTC

j_call: TRBJ2-7
v_call: TRBV2
clone_size: many
d_call: -
cdr3_length: 14
cdr3_aa: CASSLEGGTYEQYF
cdr3_nt: TGTGCCAGCAGTCTAGAGGGGGGGACCTACGAGCAGTACTTC

j_call: TRBJ2-7
v_call: TRBV20-1
clone_size: many
d_call: -
cdr3_length: 14
cdr3_aa: CSARIGGSNYEQYF
cdr3_nt: TGCAGTGCTAGAATTGGCGGGTCTAACTACGAGCAGTACTTC

j_call: TRBJ1-4
v_call: TRBV27
clone_size: few
d_call: -
cdr3_length: 14
cdr3_aa: CASSLDETNEKLFF
cdr3_nt: TGTGCCAGCAGTTTGGACGAAACTAATGAAAAACTGTTTTTT

j_call: TRBJ2-1
v_call: TRBV28
clone_size: many
d_call: TRBD1
cdr3_length: 16
cdr3_aa: CASRSPGTGDYNEQFF
cdr3_nt: TGTGCCAGCAGGTCCCCCGGGACAGGGGACTACAATGAGCAGTTCTTC

j_call: TRBJ2-1
v_call: TRBV20-1
clone_size: few
d_call: -
cdr3_length: 15
cdr3_aa: CSATPTRGSNNEQFF
cdr3_nt: TGCAGTGCTACCCCGACTAGGGGGAGCAACAATGAGCAGTTCTTC

j_call: TRBJ2-2
v_call: TRBV19
clone_size: -
d_call: TRBD2
cdr3_length: 15
cdr3_aa: CASRRASGSTGELFF
cdr3_nt: TGTGCCAGTAGGCGGGCTAGCGGGAGTACCGGGGAGCTGTTTTTT

j_call: TRBJ2-7
v_call: TRBV24-1
clone_size: many
d_call: -
cdr3_length: 13
cdr3_aa: CATSDPRGYEQYF
cdr3_nt: TGTGCCACCAGTGACCCGAGAGGCTACGAGCAGTACTTC

j_call: TRBJ2-7
v_call: TRBV11-2
clone_size: -
d_call: TRBD1
cdr3_length: 16
cdr3_aa: CASSSARDRESYEQYF
cdr3_nt: TGTGCCAGCAGCTCCGCCCGGGACAGGGAATCCTACGAGCAGTACTTC

j_call: TRBJ1-6
v_call: TRBV9
clone_size: many
d_call: -
cdr3_length: 17
cdr3_aa: CASRARLDLTKISPLHF
cdr3_nt: TGTGCCAGCAGGGCTCGATTGGACCTGACCAAAATTTCACCCCTCCACTTT

j_call: TRBJ2-2
v_call: TRBV2
clone_size: few
d_call: -
cdr3_length: 13
cdr3_aa: CATKGLWTGELFF
cdr3_nt: TGTGCCACCAAAGGGCTTTGGACCGGGGAGCTGTTTTTT

j_call: TRBJ1-4
v_call: TRBV10-3
clone_size: few
d_call: -
cdr3_length: 15
cdr3_aa: CAISEEVATNEKLFF
cdr3_nt: TGTGCCATCAGTGAGGAAGTAGCAACTAATGAAAAACTGTTTTTT